These 25 T cell receptor beta chains share one sample of origin, sequenced in a study of blood T cell repertoires in COVID-19. Profiling relied on immunoSEQ multiplex PCR, and the TCRdb table lists in-frame clones only, not all of them. The repertoire holds 81,000 or so clones, with approximately 85% as singletons. Sequenced sample: peripheral blood. These receptor sequences come from a man between 50 and 59 years old with COVID-19, enrolled during active disease.

The chain couples TRBV7-9 to TRBJ2-3; 8 nucleotides align to TRBD2. This CDR3 has 16 amino acids. Trimming took 9 bases from V and 0 from J; bases not matched to a gene: 11. Germline CDR1 reads SEHNR; CDR2 reads FQNEAQ (reference sequence). The CDR3 region has the DNA TGTGCCAGTTCCTTTAGCGGGAAGAGTAGCACAGATACGCAGTATTTT. Translating gives CASSFSGKSSTDTQYF.

This clone appeared a few times. The chain couples TRBV4-3 to TRBJ1-3; TRBD1 is a possible D gene (5 bases). Trimming cost V 0 bases and J 2 bases, with 11 bases left between them. This CDR3 contains 16 residues. Germline V gives CDR1 LGHNA, CDR2 YSLEER. The CDR3 nucleotides are TGCGCCAGCAGCCAAGATGGGGGGGTCCCTGGAAACACCATATATTTT. This sequence encodes CASSQDGGVPGNTIYF.

The chain employs TRBV6-1 and TRBJ2-3; tentatively, D is TRBD2 (6 bases). Looked up from germline, CDR1 is MNHNS and CDR2 is SASEGT. The CDR3 has 14 amino acids. V was shortened by 3 bases and J by 9 bases, with 16 bases between the two germline ends. This CDR3 is CASSEGGGTVTQYF. DNA for the CDR3: TGTGCCAGCAGTGAGGGGGGTGGTACTGTAACGCAGTATTTT.

The CDR3 DNA sequence: TGTGCCAGCAGCCAGCGGTCTGGCTATGGCTACACCTTC. This codes for CASSQRSGYGYTF. V is TRBV3-1 (or the pseudogene TRBV3-2) and J is TRBJ1-2; no definite D call. In germline, CDR1 is LGHDT, CDR2 YNNKEL (reference sequence). The CDR3 has 13 residues. Deletions cut 3 bases from V and 4 bases from J, with 9 bases between.

The CDR3 loop reads CASSIEGGPNTEAFF. CDR3 nucleotide sequence: TGCGCCAGCAGCATAGAGGGCGGCCCCAACACTGAAGCTTTCTTT. The chain is built from TRBV5-1 and TRBJ1-1; no firm D call. CDR1 is SGHRS, CDR2 YFSETQ, per germline. The CDR3 runs 15 residues. Trimming took 4 bases from V and 2 from J, leaving 15 bases between them.

About this clone: The junction departs from the called germline gene at one end, perhaps through a read error. The rearrangement links TRBV9 to TRBJ2-7; D is unclear. The CDR3 loop spans 14 amino acids. CDR1 is SGDLS and CDR2 is YYNGEE in the germline V gene. CDR3 DNA sequence: TGTGCCAGCAGCGCTACCAATACTCAGAGAGAGGCAGTTTTC. Residues: CASSATNTQREAVF.

This clone showed up just once. The chain uses TRBV10-3 and TRBJ2-2, with TRBD1 as a possible D gene (6 bases). There are 14 residues in the CDR3. Germline V CDR1 and CDR2: ENHRY, SYGVKD. V lost 10 bases and J 3 bases, leaving 15 bases between the germline ends. The CDR3 reads CATQGLVDTGELFF. The CDR3 region has the DNA TGTGCCACCCAGGGGTTAGTAGACACCGGGGAGCTGTTTTTT.

The genes are TRBV24-1 and TRBJ2-5; 8 bases fit TRBD2. In germline, CDR1 is KGHDR, CDR2 SFDVKD. After removal of 0 bases from V and 0 bases from J, the junction contained 2 bases not matched to a gene. This CDR3 contains 16 residues. The DNA for the CDR3 is TGTGCCACCAGTGATTTGAAGCGGGGGTACCAAGAGACCCAGTACTTC. This encodes CATSDLKRGYQETQYF.

This clone was counted once. The chain carries TRBV7-2 and TRBJ1-3; 7 bases line up with TRBD1. The CDR3 sequence is 16 residues long. V shed 4 bases and J 0 bases; nucleotides not matched to a gene: 6. Germline CDR1 SGHTA, CDR2 FQGNSA. The CDR3 reads CASSWGQSSSGNTIYF. The DNA of the CDR3 is TGTGCCAGCAGCTGGGGACAGTCTAGCTCTGGAAACACCATATATTTT.

This chain connects TRBV18 to TRBJ2-1; a weak D match, TRBD2 (5 bases). V lost 2 bases and J lost 9, with 17 bases in between. The CDR3 consists of 15 residues. Germline values: CDR1 KGHSH, CDR2 LQKENI. The CDR3 region is CASSPNRLVEGEQFF. In DNA, the CDR3 is TGTGCCAGCTCACCAAACCGGCTAGTCGAGGGTGAGCAGTTCTTC. Full variable domain (remainder filled in from reference TRBV18 and TRBJ2-1): NAGVMQNPRHLVRRRGQEARLRCSPMKGHSHVYWYRQLPEEGLKFMVYLQKENIIDESGMPKERFSAEFPKEGPSILRIQQVVRGDSAAYFCASSPNRLVEGEQFFGPGTRLTVL.

This chain joins TRBV5-5 and TRBJ2-7; 7 bases are a match to TRBD2. This CDR3 has 18 residues. The ends lost 3 bases at V and 6 bases at J; junction bases unmatched: 21. Germline CDR1 reads SGHKS; CDR2 reads YYEKEE (reference sequence). CDR3 DNA sequence: TGTGCCAGCAGCTACCAACGGCCGGGAGGCACACTAGGCTTCGAGCAGTACTTC. Encoded protein: CASSYQRPGGTLGFEQYF.

The chain combines TRBV6-2 or TRBV6-3 with TRBJ2-1, with 7 positions matching TRBD2. The germline V gene encodes CDR1 MNHEY and CDR2 SVGEGT. The CDR3 is made up of 15 amino acids. V lost 6 bases to trimming and J lost 9 bases; unmatched junction nucleotides: 14. DNA of the CDR3: TGTGCCAGCAGCCCCAGTATGCCCTCGGGAGGTGAGCAGTTCTTC. As protein: CASSPSMPSGGEQFF.

This chain connects TRBV30 to TRBJ1-1; tentatively, D is TRBD1 (6 bases). Trimming stripped 8 bases from V and 1 base from J, with 8 bases between. Germline V gives CDR1 GTSNPN, CDR2 SVGIG (reference sequence). This CDR3 has 11 residues. In DNA, the CDR3 is TGTGCCCAGGGACAGAACACTGAAGCTTTCTTT. This codes for CAQGQNTEAFF.

The chain joins TRBV19 to TRBJ1-4; weak D call: TRBD1 (5 bases). The CDR3 sequence is 15 residues long. Germline CDR1 LNHDA, CDR2 SQIVND (reference sequence). V shed 4 bases and J shed 6 bases, with 15 bases lying between them. CDR3 sequence reads: CASSNQGGIHEKLFF. In DNA form, the CDR3 reads TGTGCCAGTAGTAACCAGGGTGGGATTCATGAAAAACTGTTTTTT.

V usage is TRBV7-2 and J usage is TRBJ1-5, with D possibly TRBD1 on 5 matching bases. The CDR3 runs 15 residues. CDR1 SGHTA and CDR2 FQGNSA come from the germline V gene. V dropped 0 bases and J dropped 7 bases, with 13 bases sitting between them. CDR3 nucleotide sequence: TGTGCCAGCAGCTTAGCCCAGGGATGGTTCCAGCCCCAGCATTTT. It encodes CASSLAQGWFQPQHF.

The V call is TRBV6-1, the J call TRBJ2-7; TRBD2 aligns across 10 bases. Germline loops: CDR1 MNHNS, CDR2 SASEGT. The trim removed 5 bases at V and 7 bases at J, leaving 11 bases unmatched. The CDR3 length is 15 residues. In DNA, the CDR3 is TGTGCCAGCAGTTCTATGGGACTAGCGTACCGTGAGCAGTACTTC. Encoded protein: CASSSMGLAYREQYF.

The J gene is TRBJ1-2, the V gene TRBV3-1 (or the pseudogene TRBV3-2); weak D call: TRBD1 (5 bases). The V and J ends lost 4 bases and 2 bases respectively, with 14 bases between them. Per germline, CDR1 LGHDT and CDR2 YNNKEL (reference sequence). CDR3 size: 15 residues. CDR3 residues: CASSPRRQLNYGYTF. CDR3 DNA sequence: TGTGCCAGCAGCCCCCGGAGACAGCTAAACTATGGCTACACCTTC.

The V and J genes are TRBV13 and TRBJ2-2; 8 bases align to TRBD1. The germline gives CDR1 PRHDT, CDR2 FYEKMQ (reference sequence). V dropped 5 bases and J dropped 3; count of bases not matched to a gene: 8. The CDR3 sequence is 16 residues long. For the CDR3, the DNA is TGTGCCAGCAGCCCGACAGGGGTTCGGGACACCGGGGAGCTGTTTTTT. It encodes CASSPTGVRDTGELFF.

The chain combines TRBV29-1 with TRBJ2-1; 8 bases line up with TRBD2. CDR1 is SQVTM and CDR2 is ANQGSEA in the germline V gene. The CDR3 is made up of 14 amino acids. Trimming at V came to 2 bases and at J to 5 bases, leaving 5 bases not matched to a gene. The CDR3 bases are TGCAGCGTTGAATTGCTAGCGGGCAACAATGAGCAGTTCTTC. Encoded protein: CSVELLAGNNEQFF.

This clone appeared once. The chain employs TRBV7-9 and TRBJ1-1; 8 nucleotides align to TRBD1. Losses at the gene ends were 3 bases for V and 1 base for J; bases not matched to a gene: 4. CDR3 length: 15 amino acids. Germline CDR1 SEHNR, CDR2 FQNEAQ (reference sequence). This chain's CDR3 is CASSFDGQGNTEAFF. The CDR3 DNA follows: TGTGCCAGCAGCTTTGACGGACAGGGGAACACTGAAGCTTTCTTT.

V usage is TRBV30 and J usage is TRBJ1-2; D gene unclear. Per germline, CDR1 GTSNPN and CDR2 SVGIG (reference sequence). V was shortened by 4 bases and J by 4 bases, with 13 bases between the two germline ends. The CDR3 sequence is 13 residues long. The CDR3 region is CAWTSDLAYGYTF. CDR3 DNA sequence: TGTGCCTGGACCTCGGACCTAGCCTATGGCTACACCTTC.

In nucleotides, the CDR3 is TGTGCCAGCAGTTTGGTGGCAGGGGTACAGCCCCAGCATTTT. Translating gives CASSLVAGVQPQHF. The gene calls are TRBV28 and TRBJ1-5; perhaps TRBD1 as D (6 bases). Per germline, CDR1 MDHEN and CDR2 SYDVKM. V was cut by 3 bases and J by 7 bases, with 13 bases left in between. The CDR3 extends over 14 amino acids.

This clone was seen only once. The V and J genes are TRBV24-1 and TRBJ2-5, with 10 bases lining up with TRBD1. V was pared by 7 bases and J by 3 bases, with 1 base of the junction left unmatched. Germline lookup yields CDR1 KGHDR and CDR2 SFDVKD. This CDR3 contains 13 residues. Here the CDR3 reads CATRGTGEETQYF. The CDR3 coding sequence is TGTGCCACCAGGGGGACAGGGGAAGAGACCCAGTACTTC.

V usage is TRBV6-5 and J usage is TRBJ1-1; 10 bases agree with TRBD1. Unmatched junction bases numbered 7, after V lost 7 bases and J lost 5 bases. In germline, CDR1 is MNHEY, CDR2 SVGAGI. This CDR3 is 14 amino acids long. CDR3 DNA sequence: TGTGCCAGCACCCAGGGACAGGGGAGGACTGAAGCTTTCTTT. It translates to CASTQGQGRTEAFF.

The gene calls are TRBV5-4 and TRBJ1-1; a weak D match, TRBD1 (5 bases). Trimming took off 5 bases at V and 3 bases at J, with 11 bases between the two ends. The CDR3 has 13 residues. CDR1 and CDR2 (germline): SGHNT, YYREEE (reference sequence). The CDR3 region has the DNA TGTGCCAGCAGTCACGACAGCCACACTGAAGCTTTCTTT. Residues: CASSHDSHTEAFF.